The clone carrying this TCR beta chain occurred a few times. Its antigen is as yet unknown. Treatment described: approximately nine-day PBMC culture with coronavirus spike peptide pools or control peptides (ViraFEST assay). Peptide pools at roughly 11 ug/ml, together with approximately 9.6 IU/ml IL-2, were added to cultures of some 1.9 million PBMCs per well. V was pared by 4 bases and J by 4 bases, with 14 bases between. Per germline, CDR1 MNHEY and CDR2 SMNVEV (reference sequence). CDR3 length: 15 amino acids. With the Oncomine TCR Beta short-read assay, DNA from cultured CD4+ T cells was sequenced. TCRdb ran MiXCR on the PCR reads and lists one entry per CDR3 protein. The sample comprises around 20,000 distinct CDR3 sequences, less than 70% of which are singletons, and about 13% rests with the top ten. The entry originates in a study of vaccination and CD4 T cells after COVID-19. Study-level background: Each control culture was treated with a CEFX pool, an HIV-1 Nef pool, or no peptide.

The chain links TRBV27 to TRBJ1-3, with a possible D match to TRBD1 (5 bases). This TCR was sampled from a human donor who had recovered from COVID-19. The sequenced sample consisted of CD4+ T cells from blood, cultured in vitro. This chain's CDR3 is CASSSLGVAGNTIYF. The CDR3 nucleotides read TGTGCCAGCAGTTCCCTGGGGGTAGCAGGAAACACCATATATTTT.